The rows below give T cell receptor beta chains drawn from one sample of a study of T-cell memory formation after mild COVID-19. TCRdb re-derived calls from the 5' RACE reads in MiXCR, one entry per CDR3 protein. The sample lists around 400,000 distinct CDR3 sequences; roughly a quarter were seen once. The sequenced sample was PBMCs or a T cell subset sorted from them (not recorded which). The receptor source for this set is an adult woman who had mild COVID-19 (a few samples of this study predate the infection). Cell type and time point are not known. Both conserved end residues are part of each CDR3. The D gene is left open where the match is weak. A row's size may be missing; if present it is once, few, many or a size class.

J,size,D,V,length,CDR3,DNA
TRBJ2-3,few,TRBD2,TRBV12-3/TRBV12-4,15,CASSRSGVETDTQYF,TGTGCCAGCAGCCGTAGCGGGGTGGAGACAGATACGCAGTATTTT
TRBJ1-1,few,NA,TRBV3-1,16,CASSQPSTGGNTEAFF,TGTGCCAGCAGCCAACCATCGACAGGAGGGAACACTGAAGCTTTCTTT
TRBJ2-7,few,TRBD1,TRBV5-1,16,CASSLAGTGGSYEQYF,TGCGCCAGCAGCCTAGCCGGGACAGGGGGTTCCTACGAGCAGTACTTC
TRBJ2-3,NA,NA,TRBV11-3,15,CASSHRDRDTDTQYF,TGTGCCAGCAGCCACCGGGACCGAGACACAGATACGCAGTATTTT
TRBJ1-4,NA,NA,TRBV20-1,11,CSAREGEKLFF,TGCAGTGCTAGGGAGGGAGAAAAACTGTTTTTT
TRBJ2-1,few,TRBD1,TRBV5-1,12,CASSSPGTGQFF,TGCGCCAGCAGCTCGCCCGGGACAGGGCAGTTCTTC
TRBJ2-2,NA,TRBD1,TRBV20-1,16,CSARDPRTGVFGELFF,TGCAGTGCTAGAGACCCCCGGACAGGGGTGTTCGGGGAGCTGTTTTTT
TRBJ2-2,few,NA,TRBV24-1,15,CATSVQDPNTGELFF,TGTGCCACCAGTGTACAGGACCCGAACACCGGGGAGCTGTTTTTT
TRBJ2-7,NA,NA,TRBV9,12,CASSAGDLEQYF,TGTGCCAGCAGCGCCGGAGACTTGGAGCAGTACTTC
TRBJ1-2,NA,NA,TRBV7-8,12,CASSRGGFGYTF,TGTGCCAGCAGCAGGGGGGGTTTTGGCTACACCTTC
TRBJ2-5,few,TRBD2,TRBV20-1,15,CSARPSGSWGETQYF,TGCAGTGCTAGACCTAGCGGGAGTTGGGGGGAGACCCAGTACTTC
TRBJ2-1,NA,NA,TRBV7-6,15,CASSFRLNSYNEQFF,TGTGCCAGCAGCTTTCGGCTTAACTCCTACAATGAGCAGTTCTTC
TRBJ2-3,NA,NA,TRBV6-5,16,CASSHPNRDGTDTQYF,TGTGCCAGCAGTCACCCGAACAGGGATGGCACAGATACGCAGTATTTT
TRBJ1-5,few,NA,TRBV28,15,CASSFEGQLNQPQHF,TGTGCCAGCAGTTTCGAGGGCCAGTTGAATCAGCCCCAGCATTTT
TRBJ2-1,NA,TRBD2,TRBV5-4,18,CASSLAPSGRGSYNEQFF,TGTGCCAGCAGCTTGGCGCCTAGCGGGAGGGGGAGTTACAATGAGCAGTTCTTC
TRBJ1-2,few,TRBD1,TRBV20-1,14,CSVNQYRGAYGYTF,TGCAGTGTTAACCAATACAGGGGGGCCTATGGCTACACCTTC
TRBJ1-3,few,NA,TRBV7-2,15,CASSPSTATGNTIYF,TGTGCCAGCAGCCCGTCGACAGCAACTGGAAACACCATATATTTT
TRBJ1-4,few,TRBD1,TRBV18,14,CASSSGTGAEKLFF,TGTGCCAGCTCATCCGGGACAGGGGCTGAAAAACTGTTTTTT
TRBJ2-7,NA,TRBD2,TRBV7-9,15,CASSFGGLGTYEQYF,TGTGCCAGCAGCTTCGGGGGGTTGGGAACCTACGAGCAGTACTTC